A single TCR beta chain is shown here with its context. The data were obtained in a study of blood T cell repertoires in COVID-19. Within the 2 weeks before study entry, each person in the exposed group met a COVID-19 case. Original analysis: It was from reference gene primer amplification that nucleated cell counts were estimated. The assay was immunoSEQ multiplex PCR, and TCRdb's table has in-frame clones only and misses some. That table is the source of V, J and clone size, and D and trimming were worked out from the DNA. The sample lists 60,000 or so clones, more than 55% occurring once. Sequencing was performed on PBMCs or T cells enriched from blood (not recorded which). The sequence was obtained from a woman aged 60 to 75 who had been exposed to COVID-19.

CDR3 nucleotide sequence: TGTGCCAGCAGCTCTACAGGAGCGAATTCACCCCTCCACTTT. This translates into CASSSTGANSPLHF. This rearrangement joins TRBV11-2 to TRBJ1-6; a possible D gene is TRBD1 (5 bases). V lost 4 bases to trimming and J lost 7 bases, with 11 bases between them. The CDR3 covers 14 residues. Germline-derived CDR1 and CDR2 are SGHAT and FQNNGV.